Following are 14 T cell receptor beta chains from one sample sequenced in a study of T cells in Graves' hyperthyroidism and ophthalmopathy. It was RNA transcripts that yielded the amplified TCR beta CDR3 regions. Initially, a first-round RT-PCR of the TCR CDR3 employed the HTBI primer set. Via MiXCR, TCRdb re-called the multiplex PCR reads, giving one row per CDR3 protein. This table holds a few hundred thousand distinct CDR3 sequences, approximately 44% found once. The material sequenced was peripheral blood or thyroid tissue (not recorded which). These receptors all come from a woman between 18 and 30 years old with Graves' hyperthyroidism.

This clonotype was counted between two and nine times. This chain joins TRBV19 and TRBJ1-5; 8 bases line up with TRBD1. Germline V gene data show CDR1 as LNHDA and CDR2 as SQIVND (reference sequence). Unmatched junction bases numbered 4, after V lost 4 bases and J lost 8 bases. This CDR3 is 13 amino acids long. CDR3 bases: TGTGCCAGTAGTAGACAGGGGTGGGAGCCCCAGCATTTT. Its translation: CASSRQGWEPQHF.

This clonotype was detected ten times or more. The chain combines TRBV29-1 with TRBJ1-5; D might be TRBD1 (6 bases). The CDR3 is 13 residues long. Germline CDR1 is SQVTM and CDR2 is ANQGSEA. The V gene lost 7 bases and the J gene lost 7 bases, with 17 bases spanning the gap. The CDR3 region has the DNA TGCAGCGCATCTCCAGGGAGGGGGCAGCCCCAGCATTTT. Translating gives CSASPGRGQPQHF.

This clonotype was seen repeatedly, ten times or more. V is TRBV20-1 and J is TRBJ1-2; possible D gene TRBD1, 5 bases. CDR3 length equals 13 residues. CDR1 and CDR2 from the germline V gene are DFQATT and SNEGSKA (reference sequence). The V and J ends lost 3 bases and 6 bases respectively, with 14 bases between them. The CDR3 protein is CSASAGPLDGYTF. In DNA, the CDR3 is TGCAGTGCTAGCGCAGGGCCGTTGGATGGCTACACCTTC.

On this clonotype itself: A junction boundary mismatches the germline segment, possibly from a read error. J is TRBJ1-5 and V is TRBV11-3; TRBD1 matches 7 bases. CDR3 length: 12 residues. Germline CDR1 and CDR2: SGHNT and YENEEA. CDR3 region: CASSSMTGPEHF. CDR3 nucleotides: TGTGCCAGCAGCTCCATGACAGGGCCCGAGCATTTT.

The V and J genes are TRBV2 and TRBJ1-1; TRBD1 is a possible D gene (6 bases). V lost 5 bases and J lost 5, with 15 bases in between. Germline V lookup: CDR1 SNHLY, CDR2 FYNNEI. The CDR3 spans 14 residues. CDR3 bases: TGTGCCAGCAGTCAGGGGATCGTTGGTACTGAAGCTTTCTTT. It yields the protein CASSQGIVGTEAFF.

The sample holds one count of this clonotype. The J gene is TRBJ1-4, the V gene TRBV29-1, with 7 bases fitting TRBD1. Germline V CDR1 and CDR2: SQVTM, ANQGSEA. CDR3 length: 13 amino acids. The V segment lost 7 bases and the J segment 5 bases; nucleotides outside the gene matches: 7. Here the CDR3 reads CSAPTGRNEKLFF. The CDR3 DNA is TGCAGCGCGCCGACAGGGAGGAATGAAAAACTGTTTTTT.

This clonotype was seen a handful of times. The CDR3, as DNA: TGTGCCAGCAGCAACCAAGACGGAACCTATGGCTACACCTTC. Residues: CASSNQDGTYGYTF. This chain links TRBV11-1 with TRBJ1-2; D remains unclear. The CDR3 runs 14 residues. In germline, CDR1 is SGHAT, CDR2 FQDESV (reference sequence). Trimming took 5 bases from V and 4 from J, leaving 14 bases between them.

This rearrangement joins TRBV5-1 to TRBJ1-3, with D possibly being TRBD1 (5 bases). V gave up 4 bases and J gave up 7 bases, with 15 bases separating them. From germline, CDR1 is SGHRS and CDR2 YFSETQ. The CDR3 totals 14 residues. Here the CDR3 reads CASSRAGWGNTIYF. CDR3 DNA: TGCGCCAGCAGCAGGGCGGGGTGGGGGAACACCATATATTTT.

CDR3 sequence: CASSLAYGTAYEQYF. CDR3 DNA sequence: TGTGCCAGCAGCTTAGCGTACGGGACCGCCTACGAGCAGTACTTC. The gene calls are TRBV7-6 and TRBJ2-7; D may correspond to TRBD1 or TRBD2 (5 bases each). V lost 0 bases to trimming and J lost 2 bases, with 11 bases between them. The CDR3 consists of 15 residues. Germline V gene lookup returns CDR1 SGHVS and CDR2 FNYEAQ.

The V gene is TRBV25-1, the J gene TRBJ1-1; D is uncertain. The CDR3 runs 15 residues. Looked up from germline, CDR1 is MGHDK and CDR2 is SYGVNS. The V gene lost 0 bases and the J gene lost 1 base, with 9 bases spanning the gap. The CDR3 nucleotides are TGTGCCAGCAGTGAATACGGACCGCCGAACACTGAAGCTTTCTTT. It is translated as CASSEYGPPNTEAFF.

The CDR3 is CAISARGNLDTEAFF. In DNA form, the CDR3 reads TGTGCCATCAGTGCTAGAGGGAACCTCGACACTGAAGCTTTCTTT. This sequence joins TRBV10-3 and TRBJ1-1; D gene unclear. Trimming shortened V by 4 bases and J by 3 bases, and 15 bases separated the two germline ends. Germline assignment: CDR1 ENHRY and CDR2 SYGVKD. The CDR3 has 15 amino acids.

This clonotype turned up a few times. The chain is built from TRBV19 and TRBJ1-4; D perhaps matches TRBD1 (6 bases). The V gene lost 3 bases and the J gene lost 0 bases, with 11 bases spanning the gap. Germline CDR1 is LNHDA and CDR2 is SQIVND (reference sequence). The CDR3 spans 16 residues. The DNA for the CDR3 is TGTGCCAGTAGTATGGGGGCAGCTGCAACTAATGAAAAACTGTTTTTT. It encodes CASSMGAAATNEKLFF.

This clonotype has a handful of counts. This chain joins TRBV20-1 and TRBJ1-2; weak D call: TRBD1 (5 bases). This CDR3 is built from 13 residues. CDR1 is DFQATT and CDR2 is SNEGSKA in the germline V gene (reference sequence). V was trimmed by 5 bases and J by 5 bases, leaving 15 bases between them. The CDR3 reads CSASSTVSYGYTF. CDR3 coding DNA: TGCAGTGCTTCCTCGACAGTGAGTTATGGCTACACCTTC.

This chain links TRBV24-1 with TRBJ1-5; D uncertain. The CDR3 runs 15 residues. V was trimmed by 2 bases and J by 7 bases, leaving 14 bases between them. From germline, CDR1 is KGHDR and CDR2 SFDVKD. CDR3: CATSDSRETEQPQHF. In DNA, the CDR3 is TGTGCCACCAGTGATTCGAGGGAAACCGAACAGCCCCAGCATTTT.